These 22 T cell receptor beta chains were sequenced from one sample in a study of Ad26.COV2.S vaccination and SARS-CoV-2 variants. Stated treatment: 15 to 20 received Ad26.COV2.S at low or high dose, single or two shots; 5 received placebo; per-sample allocation not given. Material that was analyzed had been drawn on day 63 after the first vaccine or placebo injection. TCRdb keeps only in-frame clones here, not all; method: immunoSEQ multiplex PCR. The repertoire consists of about 350,000 clones, with 75% to 90% occurring once and the leading ten covering roughly 4.8%. Sequencing used peripheral blood, obtained in a trial of Ad26.COV2.S vaccine versus placebo. The receptors come from a person between 18 and 65 years old who received the Ad26.COV2.S COVID-19 vaccine or a placebo.

The genes are TRBV6-1 and TRBJ2-3; 15 nucleotides agree with TRBD2. Losses at the gene ends were 4 bases for V and 5 bases for J; bases not matched to a gene: 4. The CDR3 extends over 16 amino acids. CDR1 and CDR2 from the germline V gene are MNHNS and SASEGT. The CDR3 spells CASSAGLAGGGDTQYF. CDR3 nucleotides: TGTGCCAGCAGTGCGGGACTAGCGGGAGGAGGAGATACGCAGTATTTT.

The rearrangement links TRBV7-9 to TRBJ2-5, with TRBD2 matching 9 bases. Looked up from germline, CDR1 is SEHNR and CDR2 is FQNEAQ (reference sequence). The CDR3 runs 18 residues. V dropped 5 bases and J dropped 4; count of bases not matched to a gene: 17. The CDR3: CASSEPRLLAGIGETQYF. CDR3 DNA: TGTGCCAGCAGCGAGCCTAGGCTGCTAGCGGGAATTGGAGAGACCCAGTACTTC. The full variable domain, completed using reference TRBV7-9 and TRBJ2-5, is DTGVSQNPRHKITKRGQNVTFRCDPISEHNRLYWYRQTLGQGPEFLTYFQNEAQLEKSRLLSDRFSAERPKGSFSTLEIQRTEQGDSAMYLCASSEPRLLAGIGETQYFGPGTRLLVL.

The table lists this clone with a count of one. The chain couples TRBV7-3 to TRBJ2-5; 10 nucleotides agree with TRBD1. The trim removed 4 bases at V and 5 bases at J, leaving 1 base unmatched. The length of the CDR3 is 13 residues. Germline V gene data show CDR1 as SGHTA and CDR2 as FQGTGA. The DNA of the CDR3 is TGTGCCAGCAGCTCGGGACAGGGGGAGACCCAGTACTTC. Its translation: CASSSGQGETQYF.

The rearrangement links TRBV15 to TRBJ2-2; 7 nucleotides agree with TRBD1. Germline V gene sequence: CDR1 LNHNV, CDR2 YYDKDF (reference sequence). After removal of 1 base from V and 1 base from J, the junction contained 3 bases not matched to a gene. The CDR3 runs 16 residues. CDR3 in amino acids: CATSRAGTENTGELFF. The CDR3 DNA reads TGTGCCACCAGCAGAGCCGGGACAGAGAACACCGGGGAGCTGTTTTTT.

The J gene is TRBJ2-3, the V gene TRBV4-3, with D possibly being TRBD2 (6 bases). The CDR3 extends over 14 amino acids. CDR1 LGHNA and CDR2 YSLEER come from the germline V gene. V lost 4 bases, J lost 4 bases, and 12 bases lay in between. The CDR3 DNA reads as TGCGCCAGCAGCCGGGACTGGAGGCCAGATACGCAGTATTTT. Its protein is CASSRDWRPDTQYF.

This clone came up a few times. V gene TRBV29-1 combines with J gene TRBJ2-7; D is possibly TRBD1 (5 bases). With 4 bases removed from V and 1 base from J, the gap between germline ends came to 11 bases. Germline CDR1 is SQVTM and CDR2 is ANQGSEA. This CDR3 spans 13 amino acids. This CDR3 is CSVGGDSSYEQYF. The DNA of the CDR3 is TGCAGCGTTGGGGGCGATTCATCCTACGAGCAGTACTTC.

This clone was seen just once. The V gene is TRBV30, the J gene TRBJ1-5; maybe TRBD1 (6 bases). V was cut by 4 bases and J by 7 bases, with 17 bases left in between. Germline V CDR1 and CDR2: GTSNPN, SVGIG (reference sequence). The CDR3 totals 14 residues. Here the CDR3 DNA reads TGTGCCTGGACCCCCGGGGACATAGGACAGCCCCAGCATTTT. This translates into CAWTPGDIGQPQHF.

The chain uses TRBV19 and TRBJ1-4, with D unclear. This CDR3 contains 12 residues. Looked up from germline, CDR1 is LNHDA and CDR2 is SQIVND (reference sequence). V lost 6 bases and J lost 5, with 7 bases in between. Here the CDR3 DNA reads TGTGCCAGTAGCGGGTACAATGAAAAACTGTTTTTT. Protein product: CASSGYNEKLFF. The complete variable domain, with remaining parts taken from reference TRBV19 and TRBJ1-4, reads DGGITQSPKYLFRKEGQNVTLSCEQNLNHDAMYWYRQDPGQGLRLIYYSQIVNDFQKGDIAEGYSVSREKKESFPLTVTSAQKNPTAFYLCASSGYNEKLFFGSGTQLSVL.

The V and J genes are TRBV7-2 and TRBJ2-7, with 10 bases aligning to TRBD1. The junction had 6 bases not matched to a gene; V was cut back by 5 bases and J by 2 bases. Germline V gives CDR1 SGHTA, CDR2 FQGNSA. The CDR3 consists of 15 residues. CDR3 DNA sequence: TGTGCCAGCAGCAGACACGGACAGGGGGCCTACGAGCAGTACTTC. Its protein product is CASSRHGQGAYEQYF. The entire variable domain, with the rest obtained from reference TRBV7-2 and TRBJ2-7, is as follows: GAGVSQSPSNKVTEKGKDVELRCDPISGHTALYWYRQSLGQGLEFLIYFQGNSAPDKSGLPSDRFSAERTGGSVSTLTIQRTQQEDSAVYLCASSRHGQGAYEQYFGPGTRLTVT.

This sequence joins TRBV6-5 and TRBJ2-2; the D gene is possibly TRBD1 (5 bases). Germline assignment: CDR1 MNHEY and CDR2 SVGAGI. V was trimmed by 6 bases and J by 0 bases, leaving 5 bases between them. This CDR3 is 13 amino acids long. CDR3 nucleotide sequence: TGTGCCAGCAGGACAGCGAACACCGGGGAGCTGTTTTTT. Its translation is CASRTANTGELFF.

The J gene is TRBJ2-1, the V gene TRBV3-1 (or the pseudogene TRBV3-2); tentative D call: TRBD2 (6 bases). Germline assignment: CDR1 LGHDT and CDR2 YNNKEL (reference sequence). The V end lost 4 bases, the J end lost 5 bases, and 12 bases lay between the germline ends. The CDR3 length is 14 residues. The CDR3 region is CASSLHGSHNEQFF. DNA of the CDR3: TGTGCCAGCAGCCTCCACGGGAGCCACAATGAGCAGTTCTTC.

This sequence joins TRBV2 and TRBJ1-5; 8 bases align to TRBD1. In germline, CDR1 is SNHLY, CDR2 FYNNEI. The V segment lost 6 bases and the J segment 9 bases; nucleotides outside the gene matches: 10. The CDR3 runs 14 residues. DNA of the CDR3: TGTGCCAGCAGCTGGGGGACAGGACCGGTGCCCCAGCATTTT. This translates into CASSWGTGPVPQHF.

The table lists this clone with a count of one. V is TRBV5-6 and J is TRBJ2-2; tentative D call: TRBD2 (6 bases). V was pared by 0 bases and J by 8 bases, with 11 bases between. The CDR3 totals 14 residues. In germline, CDR1 is SGHDT, CDR2 YYEEEE. The DNA of the CDR3 is TGTGCCAGCAGCTTGGACCGGGAGAGTGGGGAGCTGTTTTTT. Protein product: CASSLDRESGELFF.

The genes are TRBV5-4 and TRBJ1-2; a possible D gene is TRBD1 (5 bases). The CDR3 covers 12 residues. Trimming left V 0 bases short and J 9 bases short, with 9 bases between. Germline V gene lookup returns CDR1 SGHNT and CDR2 YYREEE (reference sequence). The CDR3 sequence: CASSLVGASYTF. DNA of the CDR3: TGTGCCAGCAGCTTGGTCGGGGCGAGCTACACCTTC.

V usage is TRBV11-2 and J usage is TRBJ1-1; D is possibly TRBD1 (6 bases). V shed 4 bases and J shed 0 bases, with 18 bases lying between them. Germline values: CDR1 SGHAT, CDR2 FQNNGV. The CDR3 has 17 residues. DNA for the CDR3: TGTGCCAGCAGCTCCTACCAGGGCGGACAGATGAACACTGAAGCTTTCTTT. Encoded protein: CASSSYQGGQMNTEAFF.

This chain links TRBV12-2 with TRBJ1-3; whether TRBD1, the table's D call, matches the DNA was not checked. TRBV12-2 is labeled a pseudogene. This CDR3 region has 17 residues. CDR3 residues: CASRLASGQHKEDTIYF. DNA for the CDR3: TGTGCAAGTCGCTTGGCCTCGGGACAGCATAAAGAAGACACCATATATTTT.

The chain joins TRBV19 to TRBJ1-2; D gene uncertain. The CDR3 is made up of 14 amino acids. Germline V CDR1 and CDR2: LNHDA, SQIVND (reference sequence). V was trimmed by 3 bases and J by 3 bases, leaving 11 bases between them. CDR3 sequence reads: CASSISVQHYGYTF. The CDR3 coding sequence is TGTGCCAGTAGTATTTCGGTACAACACTATGGCTACACCTTC. The variable domain in full, with the rest retrieved from reference TRBV19 and TRBJ1-2, is DGGITQSPKYLFRKEGQNVTLSCEQNLNHDAMYWYRQDPGQGLRLIYYSQIVNDFQKGDIAEGYSVSREKKESFPLTVTSAQKNPTAFYLCASSISVQHYGYTFGSGTRLTVV.

The rearrangement joins TRBV19 to TRBJ1-3; D uncertain. The CDR3 length is 14 residues. V gave up 10 bases and J gave up 0 bases, with 13 bases separating them. CDR1 is LNHDA, CDR2 SQIVND, per germline (reference sequence). The CDR3, as DNA: TGTGCCACTCACCCAGCTAGCTCTGGAAACACCATATATTTT. Translating it yields CATHPASSGNTIYF.

This rearrangement joins TRBV7-8 to TRBJ2-6; D is unclear. The V end was cut by 4 bases, the J end by 0 bases, with 7 bases between. Germline CDR1 reads SGHVS; CDR2 reads FQNEAQ. The CDR3 length is 15 residues. CDR3 sequence: CASSSRYSGANVLTF. The CDR3 coding sequence is TGTGCCAGCAGCTCTCGGTACTCTGGGGCCAACGTCCTGACTTTC.

The chain employs TRBV10-2 and TRBJ1-2; the match to TRBD1 covers 8 bases. V gave up 2 bases and J gave up 4 bases; unmatched junction bases: 0. The CDR3 is made up of 13 amino acids. Germline CDR1 WSHSY, CDR2 SAAADI. CDR3 protein: CASSEDRGYGYTF. The CDR3, as DNA: TGCGCCAGCAGTGAGGACAGGGGCTATGGCTACACCTTC.

The CDR3 sequence: CSVLTSGGPYEQYF. The CDR3 DNA reads TGCAGCGTCCTGACTAGCGGGGGGCCCTACGAGCAGTACTTC. The chain couples TRBV29-1 to TRBJ2-7; 13 bases are a match to TRBD2. Germline lookup yields CDR1 SQVTM and CDR2 ANQGSEA. V was pared by 6 bases and J by 2 bases, with 4 bases of the junction left unmatched. There are 14 residues in the CDR3.

The V call is TRBV6-5, the J call TRBJ2-1, with a tentative D call TRBD2 (6 bases). CDR1 and CDR2 (germline): MNHEY, SVGAGI. This CDR3 spans 14 amino acids. V lost 0 bases to trimming and J lost 12 bases, with 15 bases between them. The CDR3 DNA reads TGTGCCAGCAGTTACTCGATGCGGGATGGTCTGCAGTTCTTC. Amino acids: CASSYSMRDGLQFF.